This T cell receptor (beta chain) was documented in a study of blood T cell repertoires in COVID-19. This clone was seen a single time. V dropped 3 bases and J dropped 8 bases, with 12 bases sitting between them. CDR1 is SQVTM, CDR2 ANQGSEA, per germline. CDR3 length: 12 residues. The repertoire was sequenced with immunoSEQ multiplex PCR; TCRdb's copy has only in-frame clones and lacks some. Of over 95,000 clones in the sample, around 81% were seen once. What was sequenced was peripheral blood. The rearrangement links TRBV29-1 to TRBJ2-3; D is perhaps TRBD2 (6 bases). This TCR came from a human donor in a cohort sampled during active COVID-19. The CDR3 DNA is TGCAGCGTTGACACGGGGGATGGTACGCAGTATTTT. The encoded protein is CSVDTGDGTQYF.